These T cell receptor beta chains were read from a single sample in a study of response to subunit inactivated influenza vaccine. A single record per CDR3 protein comes from TCRdb applying MiXCR to the RT-PCR reads. The table has over 450,000 distinct CDR3 sequences, roughly 13% seen once. The specimen comprised PBMCs from blood, sampled about 40 days after vaccination. These receptors came from a man aged 50 or older who received an inactivated influenza vaccine. Each CDR3 is given with its conserved first and last residue. Each record gives: V gene, CDR3 length, clone size, J gene, D gene, CDR3 protein, CDR3 DNA. D genes are given only for firm matches. Some rows have no size entry. The others give once, few or many, or a class for an expanded clone.

V: TRBV4-1; length: 14; size: NA; J: TRBJ1-2; D: NA; CDR3: CASSQAVGSYGYTF; DNA: TGCGCCAGCAGCCAAGCCGTCGGCAGCTATGGCTACACCTTC
V: TRBV6-5; length: 14; size: NA; J: TRBJ2-2; D: NA; CDR3: CASSYSTNTGELFF; DNA: TGTGCCAGCAGTTACTCTACGAACACCGGGGAGCTGTTTTTT
V: TRBV5-6; length: 13; size: NA; J: TRBJ2-1; D: NA; CDR3: CASSLSVAHEQFF; DNA: TGTGCCAGCAGCTTGAGTGTAGCCCATGAGCAGTTCTTC
V: TRBV29-1; length: 13; size: NA; J: TRBJ1-1; D: NA; CDR3: CSIPGHSNTEAFF; DNA: TGCAGCATTCCGGGACATTCGAACACTGAAGCTTTCTTT
V: TRBV18; length: 17; size: NA; J: TRBJ2-1; D: TRBD2; CDR3: CASSPPGLAYSYNEQFF; DNA: TGTGCCAGCTCACCACCGGGACTAGCTTACTCCTACAATGAGCAGTTCTTC
V: TRBV7-8; length: 15; size: NA; J: TRBJ1-3; D: NA; CDR3: CASSPPPDSGNTIYF; DNA: TGTGCCAGCAGCCCCCCGCCGGACTCTGGAAACACCATATATTTT
V: TRBV5-6; length: 16; size: NA; J: TRBJ1-4; D: TRBD1; CDR3: CASSRRGQGFYEKLFF; DNA: TGTGCCAGCAGCCGCCGGGGACAGGGGTTTTATGAAAAACTGTTTTTT
V: TRBV7-6; length: 16; size: NA; J: TRBJ2-3; D: NA; CDR3: CASSRLGGRGTDTQYF; DNA: TGTGCCAGCAGCCGTTTGGGGGGCCGGGGCACAGATACGCAGTATTTT
V: TRBV4-3; length: 16; size: NA; J: TRBJ1-2; D: NA; CDR3: CASSQTYETGFYGYTF; DNA: TGCGCCAGCAGCCAAACTTATGAGACAGGTTTCTATGGCTACACCTTC
V: TRBV5-1; length: 14; size: many; J: TRBJ2-7; D: NA; CDR3: CASSLDGSSYEQYF; DNA: TGCGCCAGCAGCTTGGATGGGAGCTCCTACGAGCAGTACTTC
V: TRBV3-1; length: 13; size: few; J: TRBJ2-5; D: NA; CDR3: CASTRRGQETQYF; DNA: TGTGCCAGTACTAGGAGGGGGCAAGAGACCCAGTACTTC
V: TRBV5-1; length: 16; size: NA; J: TRBJ2-3; D: NA; CDR3: CARDPVAVNSTDTQYF; DNA: TGCGCCAGGGACCCTGTTGCCGTGAATAGCACAGATACGCAGTATTTT
V: TRBV7-2; length: 15; size: NA; J: TRBJ2-1; D: TRBD2; CDR3: CASTLLAGVGNEQFF; DNA: TGTGCCAGCACCCTACTAGCGGGAGTGGGAAATGAGCAGTTCTTC
V: TRBV6-2/TRBV6-3; length: 16; size: many; J: TRBJ2-1; D: NA; CDR3: CASSYSWGTGGNEQFF; DNA: TGTGCCAGCAGTTACTCCTGGGGAACGGGCGGCAATGAGCAGTTCTTC
V: TRBV20-1; length: 15; size: once; J: TRBJ2-5; D: NA; CDR3: CSARDRGPFSETQYF; DNA: TGCAGTGCTAGAGATAGGGGACCGTTCTCGGAGACCCAGTACTTC
V: TRBV25-1; length: 15; size: NA; J: TRBJ2-1; D: TRBD1; CDR3: CASSEGGTGVKGQFF; DNA: TGTGCCAGCAGTGAGGGGGGGACAGGGGTTAAGGGGCAGTTCTTC
V: TRBV2; length: 15; size: few; J: TRBJ1-5; D: TRBD1; CDR3: CASSATGGSNQPQHF; DNA: TGTGCCAGCAGCGCGACAGGGGGCTCCAATCAGCCCCAGCATTTT
V: TRBV20-1; length: 15; size: NA; J: TRBJ1-3; D: NA; CDR3: CSARDPRQPGNTIYF; DNA: TGCAGTGCTAGGGACCCCCGGCAGCCTGGAAACACCATATATTTT
V: TRBV11-2; length: 15; size: few; J: TRBJ1-2; D: NA; CDR3: CASSLAFGGSYGYTF; DNA: TGTGCCAGCAGCTTAGCGTTCGGGGGCAGCTATGGCTACACCTTC
V: TRBV20-1; length: 16; size: NA; J: TRBJ2-2; D: TRBD2; CDR3: CSTHGAGVTFTGELFF; DNA: TGCAGCACCCATGGAGCGGGAGTTACATTCACCGGGGAGCTGTTTTTT
V: TRBV20-1; length: 15; size: NA; J: TRBJ1-5; D: NA; CDR3: CSAVISGAPSQPQHF; DNA: TGCAGTGCTGTAATATCAGGAGCCCCTAGTCAGCCCCAGCATTTT
V: TRBV7-9; length: 16; size: many; J: TRBJ2-1; D: TRBD2; CDR3: CASSLTSGGTYNEQFF; DNA: TGTGCCAGCAGCTTGACTAGCGGGGGGACCTACAATGAGCAGTTCTTC
V: TRBV12-3/TRBV12-4; length: 15; size: few; J: TRBJ2-1; D: TRBD2; CDR3: CASSFVSGGRDEQFF; DNA: TGTGCCAGCAGTTTTGTTAGCGGGGGGAGGGATGAGCAGTTCTTC
V: TRBV10-2; length: 13; size: NA; J: TRBJ2-5; D: NA; CDR3: CATQRGPRETQYF; DNA: TGCGCCACGCAACGGGGGCCCCGGGAGACCCAGTACTTC
V: TRBV20-1; length: 13; size: few; J: TRBJ1-5; D: NA; CDR3: CSAPMTVNQPQHF; DNA: TGCAGTGCTCCCATGACAGTTAATCAGCCCCAGCATTTT
V: TRBV19; length: 15; size: few; J: TRBJ1-5; D: TRBD1; CDR3: CASNLRQGTNQPQHF; DNA: TGTGCCAGTAATCTAAGACAGGGGACGAATCAGCCCCAGCATTTT
V: TRBV15; length: 14; size: NA; J: TRBJ1-3; D: NA; CDR3: CATSREAGSSPIYF; DNA: TGTGCCACCAGCAGAGAGGCAGGGAGCTCCCCCATATATTTT
V: TRBV4-1; length: 16; size: few; J: TRBJ1-1; D: TRBD1; CDR3: CASSQPPQDRAKLAFF; DNA: TGCGCCAGCAGCCAACCCCCGCAGGACAGGGCGAAATTGGCTTTCTTT
V: TRBV4-1; length: 16; size: NA; J: TRBJ2-1; D: TRBD2; CDR3: CASSQDRLADNNEQFF; DNA: TGCGCCAGCAGCCAAGATCGGCTAGCGGACAACAATGAGCAGTTCTTC
V: TRBV5-1; length: 12; size: few; J: TRBJ2-5; D: NA; CDR3: CASSVNSGTQYF; DNA: TGCGCCAGCAGCGTCAATTCGGGGACCCAGTACTTC
V: TRBV2; length: 16; size: NA; J: TRBJ2-1; D: TRBD2; CDR3: CASSDTSGGADNEQFF; DNA: TGTGCCAGCAGTGACACTAGCGGGGGGGCGGACAATGAGCAGTTCTTC
V: TRBV4-2; length: 18; size: NA; J: TRBJ2-5; D: NA; CDR3: CASSQIRGQGGSQETQYF; DNA: TGTGCCAGCAGCCAAATTAGGGGGCAGGGGGGGAGCCAAGAGACCCAGTACTTC
V: TRBV20-1; length: 14; size: many; J: TRBJ2-7; D: NA; CDR3: CSARVRAMSYEQYF; DNA: TGCAGTGCTAGGGTTCGGGCTATGAGCTACGAGCAGTACTTC
V: TRBV5-1; length: 14; size: NA; J: TRBJ2-7; D: NA; CDR3: CASRGVPGSDEQYF; DNA: TGCGCCAGCAGGGGGGTTCCGGGATCGGACGAGCAGTACTTC
V: TRBV15; length: 13; size: few; J: TRBJ2-3; D: NA; CDR3: CATSRGGLDTQYF; DNA: TGTGCCACCAGCAGAGGGGGGCTAGATACGCAGTATTTT
V: TRBV7-2; length: 13; size: many; J: TRBJ1-2; D: NA; CDR3: CASSLGSRQDYTF; DNA: TGTGCCAGCAGCTTAGGTTCGAGACAAGACTACACCTTC
V: TRBV20-1; length: 15; size: NA; J: TRBJ2-1; D: NA; CDR3: CSARVATGWYNEQFF; DNA: TGCAGTGCTAGAGTAGCTACGGGGTGGTACAATGAGCAGTTCTTC
V: TRBV6-5; length: 16; size: NA; J: TRBJ2-7; D: NA; CDR3: CASSYSPPSGSYEQYF; DNA: TGTGCCAGCAGTTACTCTCCCCCCTCGGGCTCCTACGAGCAGTACTTC
V: TRBV9; length: 15; size: NA; J: TRBJ1-1; D: NA; CDR3: CASSVVEHRNTEAFF; DNA: TGTGCCAGCAGCGTAGTTGAACATCGGAACACTGAAGCTTTCTTT
V: TRBV29-1; length: 14; size: NA; J: TRBJ1-4; D: NA; CDR3: CSVSAGSGNEKLFF; DNA: TGCAGCGTTTCCGCCGGGAGCGGGAATGAAAAACTGTTTTTT
V: TRBV29-1; length: 10; size: NA; J: TRBJ2-1; D: NA; CDR3: CSGGRDEQFF; DNA: TGCAGCGGGGGACGTGATGAGCAGTTCTTC
V: TRBV10-3; length: 13; size: NA; J: TRBJ2-1; D: NA; CDR3: CAISARDNREQFF; DNA: TGTGCCATCAGCGCCCGGGACAATCGCGAGCAGTTCTTC
V: TRBV5-6; length: 14; size: NA; J: TRBJ2-7; D: NA; CDR3: CASSMTLTIYEQYF; DNA: TGTGCCAGCAGTATGACACTGACCATCTACGAGCAGTACTTC
V: TRBV28; length: 16; size: NA; J: TRBJ2-3; D: TRBD2; CDR3: CASSPNSGRTTDTQYF; DNA: TGTGCCAGCAGTCCTAATAGCGGGAGGACCACAGATACGCAGTATTTT
V: TRBV20-1; length: 12; size: few; J: TRBJ2-1; D: NA; CDR3: CSARERYNEQFF; DNA: TGCAGTGCTAGAGAAAGATACAATGAGCAGTTCTTC
V: TRBV6-2/TRBV6-3; length: 16; size: few; J: TRBJ2-7; D: NA; CDR3: CASSYSSPHGAYEQYF; DNA: TGTGCCAGCAGTTACTCTAGTCCTCACGGGGCCTACGAGCAGTACTTC
V: TRBV4-1; length: 15; size: NA; J: TRBJ1-2; D: TRBD1; CDR3: CASSQPAGGNYGYTF; DNA: TGCGCCAGCAGCCAACCGGCAGGGGGTAACTATGGCTACACCTTC
V: TRBV7-6; length: 15; size: NA; J: TRBJ2-5; D: NA; CDR3: CASSLNRLDQETQYF; DNA: TGTGCCAGCAGCTTAAACAGGCTAGACCAAGAGACCCAGTACTTC
V: TRBV7-9; length: 17; size: few; J: TRBJ1-2; D: NA; CDR3: CASSRGGALQRTYGYTF; DNA: TGTGCCAGCAGCCGTGGTGGTGCGCTCCAGCGGACCTATGGCTACACCTTC
V: TRBV20-1; length: 12; size: many; J: TRBJ2-7; D: NA; CDR3: CSATRGAGEQYF; DNA: TGCAGTGCTACCAGGGGAGCGGGCGAGCAGTACTTC
V: TRBV6-5; length: 14; size: many; J: TRBJ1-2; D: NA; CDR3: CASSYSARRTGYTF; DNA: TGTGCCAGCAGTTACTCCGCCCGGAGGACGGGCTACACCTTC
V: TRBV7-2; length: 13; size: many; J: TRBJ1-2; D: NA; CDR3: CASSLGGRNGYTF; DNA: TGTGCCAGCAGCTTAGGGGGCAGGAATGGCTACACCTTC
V: TRBV19; length: 13; size: many; J: TRBJ2-1; D: NA; CDR3: CASNLGGYNEQFF; DNA: TGTGCCAGTAACCTAGGGGGATACAATGAGCAGTTCTTC
V: TRBV20-1; length: 17; size: few; J: TRBJ1-3; D: NA; CDR3: CSARDGEVLSSGNTIYF; DNA: TGCAGTGCTAGAGATGGAGAGGTCCTCAGCTCTGGAAACACCATATATTTT
V: TRBV9; length: 17; size: NA; J: TRBJ2-1; D: NA; CDR3: CASSPQGRAENYNEQFF; DNA: TGTGCCAGCAGCCCGCAAGGTCGAGCGGAAAACTACAATGAGCAGTTCTTC
V: TRBV11-2; length: 18; size: NA; J: TRBJ1-2; D: NA; CDR3: CASSLGRGMQGPNYGYTF; DNA: TGTGCCAGCAGCTTAGGGAGGGGCATGCAAGGCCCTAACTATGGCTACACCTTC
V: TRBV7-2; length: 13; size: many; J: TRBJ2-1; D: TRBD1; CDR3: CASGQGGNNEQFF; DNA: TGTGCCAGCGGACAGGGGGGGAACAATGAGCAGTTCTTC
V: TRBV7-2; length: 12; size: few; J: TRBJ1-2; D: NA; CDR3: CASSLNWDGYTF; DNA: TGTGCCAGCAGCTTAAATTGGGATGGCTACACCTTC